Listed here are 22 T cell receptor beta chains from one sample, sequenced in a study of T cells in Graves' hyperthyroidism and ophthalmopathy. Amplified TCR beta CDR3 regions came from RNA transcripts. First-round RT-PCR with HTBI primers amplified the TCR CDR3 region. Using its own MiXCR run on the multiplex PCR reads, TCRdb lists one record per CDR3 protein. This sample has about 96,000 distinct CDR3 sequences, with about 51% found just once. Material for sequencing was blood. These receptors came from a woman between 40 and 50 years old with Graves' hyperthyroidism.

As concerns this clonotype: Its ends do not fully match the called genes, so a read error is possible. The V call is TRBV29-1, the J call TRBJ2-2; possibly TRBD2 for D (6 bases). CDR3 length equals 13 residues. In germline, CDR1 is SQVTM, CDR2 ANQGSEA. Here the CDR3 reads CSVDGTGNTGELF. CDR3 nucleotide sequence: TGCAGCGTTGACGGGACTGGGAACACCGGGGAGCTGTTT.

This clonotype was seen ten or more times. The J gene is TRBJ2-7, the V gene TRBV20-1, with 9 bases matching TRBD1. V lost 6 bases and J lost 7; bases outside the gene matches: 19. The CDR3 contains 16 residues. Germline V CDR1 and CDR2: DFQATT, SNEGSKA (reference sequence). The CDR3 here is CSAKELGDRDMGEQYF. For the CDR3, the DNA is TGCAGTGCCAAGGAACTGGGGGACAGGGATATGGGGGAGCAGTACTTC.

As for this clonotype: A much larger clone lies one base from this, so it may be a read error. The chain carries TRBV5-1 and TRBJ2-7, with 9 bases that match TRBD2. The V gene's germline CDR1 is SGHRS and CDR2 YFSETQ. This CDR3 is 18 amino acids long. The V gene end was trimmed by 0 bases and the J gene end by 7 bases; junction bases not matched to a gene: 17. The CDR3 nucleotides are TGCGCCAGCAGCTTGGGTTGGCTAGCGGGAATTCCCCGGAGGGAGCAGTACTTC. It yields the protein CASSLGWLAGIPRREQYF.

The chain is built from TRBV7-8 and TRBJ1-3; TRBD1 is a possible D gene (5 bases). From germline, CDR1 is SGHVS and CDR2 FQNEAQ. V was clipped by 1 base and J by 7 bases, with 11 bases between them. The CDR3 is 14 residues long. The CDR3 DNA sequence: TGTGCCAGCAGCTTAGGGAGGGGAACGAACACCATATATTTT. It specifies CASSLGRGTNTIYF.

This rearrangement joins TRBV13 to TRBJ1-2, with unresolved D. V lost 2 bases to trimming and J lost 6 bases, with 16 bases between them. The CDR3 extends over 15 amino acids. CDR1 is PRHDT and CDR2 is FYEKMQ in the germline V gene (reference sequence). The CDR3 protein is CASSLYRGDVNGYTF. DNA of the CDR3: TGTGCCAGCAGCTTATACCGGGGTGATGTGAATGGCTACACCTTC. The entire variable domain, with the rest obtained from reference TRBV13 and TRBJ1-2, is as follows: AAGVIQSPRHLIKEKRETATLKCYPIPRHDTVYWYQQGPGQDPQFLISFYEKMQSDKGSIPDRFSAQQFSDYHSELNMSSLELGDSALYFCASSLYRGDVNGYTFGSGTRLTVV.

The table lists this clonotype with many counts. The CDR3 nucleotides are TGTGCCAGCAGTTCCCCTGAGCGGGAGGGCCTTGAGACCCAGTACTTC. Its protein is CASSSPEREGLETQYF. This chain uses TRBV6-6 with TRBJ2-5, with 10 positions matching TRBD2. This CDR3 comprises 16 residues. V gave up 4 bases and J gave up 5 bases; unmatched junction bases: 10. Germline V CDR1 and CDR2: MNHNY, SVGAGI (reference sequence).

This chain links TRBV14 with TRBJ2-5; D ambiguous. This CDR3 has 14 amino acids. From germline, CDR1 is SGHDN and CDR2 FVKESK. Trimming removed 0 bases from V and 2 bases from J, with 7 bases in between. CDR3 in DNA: TGTGCCAGCAGCCAAGACCTAGGGCAAGAGACCCAGTACTTC. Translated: CASSQDLGQETQYF.

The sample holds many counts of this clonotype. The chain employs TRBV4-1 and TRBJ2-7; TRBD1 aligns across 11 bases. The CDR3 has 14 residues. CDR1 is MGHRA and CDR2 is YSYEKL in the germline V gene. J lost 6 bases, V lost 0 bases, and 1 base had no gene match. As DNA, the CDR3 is TGCGCCAGCAGCCAAGATGGGACAGGGGGCGAGCAGTACTTC. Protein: CASSQDGTGGEQYF.

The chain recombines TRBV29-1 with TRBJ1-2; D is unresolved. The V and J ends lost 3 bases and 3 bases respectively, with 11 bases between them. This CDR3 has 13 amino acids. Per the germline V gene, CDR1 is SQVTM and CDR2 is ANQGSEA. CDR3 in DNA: TGCAGCGTTGATCTGGGGATCGACTATGGCTACACCTTC. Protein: CSVDLGIDYGYTF.

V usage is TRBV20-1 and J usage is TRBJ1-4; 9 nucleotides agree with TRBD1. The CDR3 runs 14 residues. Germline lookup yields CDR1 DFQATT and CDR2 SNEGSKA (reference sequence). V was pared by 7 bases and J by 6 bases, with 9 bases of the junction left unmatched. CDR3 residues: CSVPGQGIDEKLFF. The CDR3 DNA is TGCAGTGTTCCGGGACAGGGCATTGATGAAAAACTGTTTTTT.

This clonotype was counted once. This CDR3 reads CSVVGAVEAFF. CDR3 DNA: TGCAGCGTTGTAGGGGCGGTTGAAGCTTTCTTT. V gene TRBV29-1 combines with J gene TRBJ1-1, with a weak D call TRBD1 (5 bases). Between the trimmed V and J ends, which lost 4 bases and 7 bases, there was a span of 10 bases. Germline V gene sequence: CDR1 SQVTM, CDR2 ANQGSEA. CDR3 length: 11 amino acids.

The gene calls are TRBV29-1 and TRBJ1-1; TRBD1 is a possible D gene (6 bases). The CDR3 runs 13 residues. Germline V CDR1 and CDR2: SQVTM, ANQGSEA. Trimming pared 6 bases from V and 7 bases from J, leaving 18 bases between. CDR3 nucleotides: TGCAGCGTCTCCGATGGGGGGCCGGGTGAAGCTTTCTTT. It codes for CSVSDGGPGEAFF. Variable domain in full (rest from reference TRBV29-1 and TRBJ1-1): SAVISQKPSRDICQRGTSLTIQCQVDSQVTMMFWYRQQPGQSLTLIATANQGSEATYESGFVIDKFPISRPNLTFSTLTVSNMSPEDSSIYLCSVSDGGPGEAFFGQGTRLTVV.

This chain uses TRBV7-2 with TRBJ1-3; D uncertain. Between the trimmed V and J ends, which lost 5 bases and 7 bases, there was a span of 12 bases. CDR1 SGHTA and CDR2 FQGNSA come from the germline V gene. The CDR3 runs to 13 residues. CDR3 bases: TGTGCCAGCAGCCCCCCGTGGGTGAACACCATATATTTT. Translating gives CASSPPWVNTIYF.

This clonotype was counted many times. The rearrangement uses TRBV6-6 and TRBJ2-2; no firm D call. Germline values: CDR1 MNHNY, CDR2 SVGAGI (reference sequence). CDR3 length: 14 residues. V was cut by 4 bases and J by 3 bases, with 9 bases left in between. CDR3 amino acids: CASSSGVYTGELFF. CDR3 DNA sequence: TGTGCCAGCAGTTCGGGTGTTTACACCGGGGAGCTGTTTTTT.

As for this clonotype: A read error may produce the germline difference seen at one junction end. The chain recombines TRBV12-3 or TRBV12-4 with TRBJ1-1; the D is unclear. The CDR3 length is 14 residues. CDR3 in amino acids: CATSDSSRGTEAFF. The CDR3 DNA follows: TGTGCCACCAGTGATTCGTCCCGGGGCACTGAAGCTTTCTTT.

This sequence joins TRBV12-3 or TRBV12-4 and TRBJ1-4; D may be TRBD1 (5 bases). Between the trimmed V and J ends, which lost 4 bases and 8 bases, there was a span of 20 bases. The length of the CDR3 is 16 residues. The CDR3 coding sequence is TGTGCCAGCAGTTCCGGGACGGACACCATGGGCGAAAAACTGTTTTTT. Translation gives CASSSGTDTMGEKLFF.

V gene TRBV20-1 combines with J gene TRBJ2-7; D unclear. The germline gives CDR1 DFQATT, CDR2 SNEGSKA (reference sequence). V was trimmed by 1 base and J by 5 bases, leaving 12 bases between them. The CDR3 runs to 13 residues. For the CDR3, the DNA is TGCAGTGCTAGAGTATCAACAAGGAACGAGCAGTACTTC. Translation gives CSARVSTRNEQYF.

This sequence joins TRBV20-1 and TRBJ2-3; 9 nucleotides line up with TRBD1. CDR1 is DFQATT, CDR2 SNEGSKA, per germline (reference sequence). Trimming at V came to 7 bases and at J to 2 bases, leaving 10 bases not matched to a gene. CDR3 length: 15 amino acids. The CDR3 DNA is TGCAGTGTAGGGGGACAGGGCGGGTACACAGATACGCAGTATTTT. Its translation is CSVGGQGGYTDTQYF.

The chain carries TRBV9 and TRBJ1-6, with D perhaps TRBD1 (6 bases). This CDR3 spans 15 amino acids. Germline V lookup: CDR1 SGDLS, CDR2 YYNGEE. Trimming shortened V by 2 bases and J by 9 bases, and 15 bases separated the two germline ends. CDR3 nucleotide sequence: TGTGCCAGCAGCGTCAGCACAGGGCTCGGTTCACCCCTCCACTTT. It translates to CASSVSTGLGSPLHF.

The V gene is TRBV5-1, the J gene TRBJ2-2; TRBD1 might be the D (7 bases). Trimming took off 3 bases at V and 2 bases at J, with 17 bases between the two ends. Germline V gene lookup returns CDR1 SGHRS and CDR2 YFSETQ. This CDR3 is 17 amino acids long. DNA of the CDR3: TGCGCCAGCAGCTGGCCTGGCGGGACAGACAACACCGGGGAGCTGTTTTTT. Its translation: CASSWPGGTDNTGELFF.

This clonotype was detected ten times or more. CDR3 sequence: CASSFTGQGRHEQYF. CDR3 DNA sequence: TGCGCCAGCAGCTTTACCGGACAGGGGCGCCACGAGCAGTACTTC. The chain recombines TRBV5-1 with TRBJ2-7; 9 positions match TRBD1. CDR3 length equals 15 residues. J gave up 5 bases and V 2 bases, and 8 bases lay outside the gene matches. Germline loops: CDR1 SGHRS, CDR2 YFSETQ.

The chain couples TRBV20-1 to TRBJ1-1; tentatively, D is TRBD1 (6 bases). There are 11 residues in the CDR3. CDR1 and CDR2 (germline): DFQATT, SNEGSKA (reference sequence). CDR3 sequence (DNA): TGCAGACAGGGCGGGGTCACTGAAGCTTTCTTT. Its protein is CRQGGVTEAFF.